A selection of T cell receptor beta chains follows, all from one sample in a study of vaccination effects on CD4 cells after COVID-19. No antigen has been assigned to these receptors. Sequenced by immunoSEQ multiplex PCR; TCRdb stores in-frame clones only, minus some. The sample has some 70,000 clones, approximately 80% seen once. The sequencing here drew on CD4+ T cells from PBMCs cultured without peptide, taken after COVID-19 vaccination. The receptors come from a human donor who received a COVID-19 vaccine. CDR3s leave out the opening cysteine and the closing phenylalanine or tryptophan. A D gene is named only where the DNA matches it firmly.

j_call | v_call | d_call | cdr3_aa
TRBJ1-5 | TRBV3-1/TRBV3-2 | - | ASSQDRRNQPQH
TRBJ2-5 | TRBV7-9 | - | ASSPRLSGPDPETQY
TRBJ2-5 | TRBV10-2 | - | ASSLLRGETQY
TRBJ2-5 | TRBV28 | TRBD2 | ASKTLGGTETQY
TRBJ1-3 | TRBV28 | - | ASSLPGDSGNTIY
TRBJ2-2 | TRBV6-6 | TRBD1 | ASSYKGQLTGELF
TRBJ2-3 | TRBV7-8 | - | ASSLGLSSAQY
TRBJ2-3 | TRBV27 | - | ASSSGGITDTQY
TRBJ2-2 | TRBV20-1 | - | SASRSGELF
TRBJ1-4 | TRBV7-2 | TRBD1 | ASSLVHRGQEKLF
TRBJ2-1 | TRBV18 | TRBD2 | ASSPPGSGTYNEQF
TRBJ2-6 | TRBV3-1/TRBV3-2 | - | ASSQDRGAGANVLT
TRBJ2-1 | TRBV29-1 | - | SVRWGVVSNEQF
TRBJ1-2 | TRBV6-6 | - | ASSSQGANYGYT
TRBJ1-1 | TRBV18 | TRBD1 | ASSPRADRDTEAF
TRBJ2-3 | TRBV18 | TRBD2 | ASSPSLAGAHTDTQY
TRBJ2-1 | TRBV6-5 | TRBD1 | ASSSPGQGAYEQF
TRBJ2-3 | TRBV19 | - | ASSIGTEIFDTQY
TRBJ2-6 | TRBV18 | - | ASSPELSGANVLT
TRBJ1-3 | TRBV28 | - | ASSPSGVRRATSGNTIY
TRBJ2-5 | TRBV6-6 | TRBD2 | ASRFSGVETQY
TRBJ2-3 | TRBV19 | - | ASTPGHSTDTQY
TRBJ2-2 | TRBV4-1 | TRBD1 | ASSQFRDRGTGELF
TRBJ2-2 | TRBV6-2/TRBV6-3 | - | ASSYDSAGELF
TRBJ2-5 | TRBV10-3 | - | AISESAGSRETQY
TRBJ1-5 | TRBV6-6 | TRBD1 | ASSYGTGVSNQPQH
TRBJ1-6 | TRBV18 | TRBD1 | ASVDRTNSPLH
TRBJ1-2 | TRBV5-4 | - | ASSLEGYGYT
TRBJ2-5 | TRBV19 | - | ASSPPTGQETQY
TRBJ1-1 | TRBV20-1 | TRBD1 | SAGQGQAF
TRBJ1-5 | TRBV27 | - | ASRPVDRINQPQH
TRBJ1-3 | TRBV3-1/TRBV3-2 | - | ASSLGGHTIY
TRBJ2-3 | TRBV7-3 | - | ASSSRAGKDTQY
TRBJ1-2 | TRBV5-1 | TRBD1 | ASSSRQGGNYGYT
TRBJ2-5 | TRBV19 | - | ASSVAATVETQY
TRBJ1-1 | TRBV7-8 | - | ASSLESRYSEAF
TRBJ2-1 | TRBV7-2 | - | ASSVAVGGAYNEQF
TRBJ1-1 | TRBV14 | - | ASSLAGVTEAF
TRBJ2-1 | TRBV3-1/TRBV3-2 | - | ASSQGLDYNEQF
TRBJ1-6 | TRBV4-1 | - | ASSQGPLLDWVRSYNSPLH
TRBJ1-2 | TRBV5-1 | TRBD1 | ATSPGDRGKYNYGYT
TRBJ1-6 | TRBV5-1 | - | ASTRGGDYSPLH
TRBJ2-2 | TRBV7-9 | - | ASPISDSDTNTGELF
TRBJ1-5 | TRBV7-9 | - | ASSLSPDQPQH
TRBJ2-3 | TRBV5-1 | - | ASSESPRADGDTQY
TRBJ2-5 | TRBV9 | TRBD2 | ASSVGAGGRPETQY
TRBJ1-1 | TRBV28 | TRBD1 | ASSLPGGNTEAF
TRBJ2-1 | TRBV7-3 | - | ASSLNRDTYNEQF
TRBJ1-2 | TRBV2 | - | ASMEGANYGYT
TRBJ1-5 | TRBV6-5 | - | ASKGALPNQPQH
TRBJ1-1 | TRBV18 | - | ASSPSGRTEAF
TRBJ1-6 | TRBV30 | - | AWTPSRGSNSPLH
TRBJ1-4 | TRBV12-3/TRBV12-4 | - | ASSFGTPGKLF
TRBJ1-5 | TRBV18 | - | ASSPGSINQPQH
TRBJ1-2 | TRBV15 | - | ATSRDFGGYGYT
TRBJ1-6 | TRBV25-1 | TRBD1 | ASTPTGGDSPLH
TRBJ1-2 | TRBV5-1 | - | ASSLVSANYGYT
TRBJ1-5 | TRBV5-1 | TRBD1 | ASSPTGPNQPQH
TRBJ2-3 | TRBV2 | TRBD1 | ASNRQGASTDTQY